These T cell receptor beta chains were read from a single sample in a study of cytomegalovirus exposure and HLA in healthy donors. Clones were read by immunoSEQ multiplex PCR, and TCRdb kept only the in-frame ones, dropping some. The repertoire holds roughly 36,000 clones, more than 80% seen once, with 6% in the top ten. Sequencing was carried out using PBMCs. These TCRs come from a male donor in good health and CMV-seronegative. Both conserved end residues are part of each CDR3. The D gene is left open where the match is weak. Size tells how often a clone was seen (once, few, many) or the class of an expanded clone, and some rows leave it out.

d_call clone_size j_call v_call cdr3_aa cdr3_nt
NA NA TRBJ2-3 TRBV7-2 CASSLVSSGTDTQYF TGTGCCAGCAGCTTAGTTTCTAGCGGCACAGATACGCAGTATTTT
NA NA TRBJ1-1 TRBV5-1 CASSLRGNTEAFF TGCGCCAGCAGCTTACGGGGGAACACTGAAGCTTTCTTT
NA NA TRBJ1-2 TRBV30 CAWSDEARTGSF TGTGCCTGGAGTGACGAGGCCCGGACCGGGAGCTTC
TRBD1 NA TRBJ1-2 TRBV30 CAWSAGGIRYGYTF TGTGCCTGGAGCGCAGGGGGAATTCGCTATGGCTACACCTTC
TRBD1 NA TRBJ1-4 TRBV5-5 CASSGDRPNEKLFF TGTGCCAGCAGCGGGGACAGACCTAATGAAAAACTGTTTTTT
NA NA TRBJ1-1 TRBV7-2 CASSLRANTEAFF TGTGCCAGCAGCTTACGAGCGAACACTGAAGCTTTCTTT
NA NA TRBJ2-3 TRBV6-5 CASSYSIRGEGQYF TGTGCCAGCAGTTACTCGATAAGGGGGGAGGGGCAGTATTTT
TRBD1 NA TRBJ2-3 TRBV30 CAWSVALGRQGSTTATQYF TGTGCCTGGAGTGTGGCGTTGGGGAGACAGGGCTCTACAACTGCTACGCAGTATTTT
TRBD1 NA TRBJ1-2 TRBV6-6 CASSPRQGTGYTF TGTGCCAGCAGCCCCCGACAGGGCACTGGCTACACCTTC
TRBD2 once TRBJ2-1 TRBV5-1 CASSLGTSGDTLDGNEQFF TGCGCCAGCAGCCTGGGGACTAGCGGGGACACCCTAGATGGGAATGAGCAGTTCTTC
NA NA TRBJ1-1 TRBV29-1 CSAVYGQNTEAFF TGCAGCGCCGTTTACGGACAGAACACTGAAGCTTTCTTT
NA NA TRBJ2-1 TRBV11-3 CASSLETSSYNEQFF TGTGCCAGCAGCTTAGAGACTAGCTCCTACAATGAGCAGTTCTTC
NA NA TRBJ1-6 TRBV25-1 CASSVGGGSGSPLHF TGTGCCAGCAGTGTGGGGGGGGGTAGCGGTTCACCCCTCCACTTT
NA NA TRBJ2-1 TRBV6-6 CASSPSLVSYNEQFF TGTGCCAGCAGCCCGAGCCTAGTAAGCTACAATGAGCAGTTCTTC
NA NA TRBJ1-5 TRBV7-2 CASSLENRQDQPQHF TGTGCCAGCAGCTTAGAGAACCGCCAGGATCAGCCCCAGCATTTT
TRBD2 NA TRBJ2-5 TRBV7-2 CASSRAGLDQETQYF TGTGCCAGCAGCCGAGCGGGACTAGACCAAGAGACCCAGTACTTC
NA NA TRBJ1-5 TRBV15 CATSRGGGPQPQHF TGTGCCACCAGCAGAGGCGGGGGGCCTCAGCCCCAGCATTTT